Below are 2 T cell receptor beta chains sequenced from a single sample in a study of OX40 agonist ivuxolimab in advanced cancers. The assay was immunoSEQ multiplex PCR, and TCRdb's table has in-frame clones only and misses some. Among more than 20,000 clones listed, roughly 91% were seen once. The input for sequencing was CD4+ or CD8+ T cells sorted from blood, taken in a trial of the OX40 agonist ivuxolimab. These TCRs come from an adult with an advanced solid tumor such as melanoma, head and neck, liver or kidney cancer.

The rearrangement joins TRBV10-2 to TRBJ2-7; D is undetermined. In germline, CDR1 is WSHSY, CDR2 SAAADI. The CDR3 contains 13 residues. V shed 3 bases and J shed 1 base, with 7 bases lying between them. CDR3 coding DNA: TGCGCCAGCAGTGATTTGCGGTCCTACGAGCAGTACTTC. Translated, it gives CASSDLRSYEQYF.

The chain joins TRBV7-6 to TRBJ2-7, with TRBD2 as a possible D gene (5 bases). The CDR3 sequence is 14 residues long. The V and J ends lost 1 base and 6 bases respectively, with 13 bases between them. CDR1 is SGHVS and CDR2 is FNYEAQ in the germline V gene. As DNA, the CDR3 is TGTGCCAGCAGCTTAGAGCTGGGCGGACTCGAGCAGTACTTC. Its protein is CASSLELGGLEQYF.